This T cell receptor (beta chain) is drawn from a study of blood T cells in healthy people across ages. Whole-study results and caveats: Investigators viewed diversity estimates from one million T cells as underestimates, the study reported.

A second PCR, run for about 6 to 11 cycles, used a sample-barcoded 5' primer plus a J-beta primer mix. Each CDR3 protein is one row after TCRdb ran MiXCR on the 5' RACE reads. The table includes about 1.1 million distinct CDR3 sequences, roughly two fifths detected once. The V gene's germline CDR1 is SEHNR and CDR2 FQNEAQ (reference sequence). V lost 4 bases to trimming and J lost 8 bases, with 17 bases between them. This CDR3 is built from 14 residues. This clonotype showed up just a few times. Its cognate antigen is unknown. Sequencing was carried out using blood. This TCR came from a man between 18 and 35 years old in good health. The chain joins TRBV7-9 to TRBJ1-1, with a weak D call TRBD1 (6 bases). CDR3 nucleotide sequence: TGTGCCAGCAGCTCGCCAACAGGGAAGAGCGAAGCTTTCTTT. Translation gives CASSSPTGKSEAFF.